Here is one TCR beta chain with its context. Antigen: not known. One end of the junction varies from germline; a read error may be responsible. The template, 450 to 650 ng total RNA, yielded TCR beta cDNA made with a constant-region primer. Three rounds of nested multiplex PCR with slightly modified ARM-PCR produced TCR beta libraries. The first two PCR rounds used TRBV1-TRBV30 forward primers with a C-beta reverse primer, 9 to 10 cycles each. TCRdb used MiXCR to reprocess the multiplex PCR reads, holding one entry per CDR3 protein. The data hold 80,000 or so distinct CDR3 sequences, with 71% observed a single time. The sample belongs to a study of tumor-infiltrating lymphocytes in primary liver carcinoma. Notes on the study in general: For tumor-adjacent and tumor-blood pairs, overlap was less than that seen for tumor region pairs.

Starting material for RNA and DNA co-extraction consisted of roughly 20-34 mg of unsorted bulk tissue. These patients lived with chronic HBV infection and had never been treated. CDR3 length equals 15 residues. Germline V lookup: CDR1 SGHDT, CDR2 YYEEEE. This clonotype was sampled from a woman aged 60 to 75 with primary liver carcinoma and hepatitis B virus infection. The specimen sequenced was liver tumor tissue from sampling region 4. The subset: tumor region T4, right-lateral pole. This chain connects TRBV5-6 to TRBJ1-2, with TRBD1 matching 7 bases. Written as DNA, the CDR3 is TGTACCAGCAGCTTCCTATCCCCAGGGGGAGGTAGCTACACCTTC. It yields the protein CTSSFLSPGGGSYTF.